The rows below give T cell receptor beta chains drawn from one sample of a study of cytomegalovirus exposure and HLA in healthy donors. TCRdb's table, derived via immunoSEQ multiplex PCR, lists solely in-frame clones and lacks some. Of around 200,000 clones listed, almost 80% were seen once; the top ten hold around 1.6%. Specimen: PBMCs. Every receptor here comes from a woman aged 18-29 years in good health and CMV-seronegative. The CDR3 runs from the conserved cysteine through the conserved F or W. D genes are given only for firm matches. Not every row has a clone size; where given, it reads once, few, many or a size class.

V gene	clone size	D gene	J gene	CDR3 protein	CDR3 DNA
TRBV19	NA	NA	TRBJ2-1	CASSKASGNEQFF	TGTGCCAGTAGTAAGGCTTCGGGCAATGAGCAGTTCTTC
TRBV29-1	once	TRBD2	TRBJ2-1	CSVVRESVNEQFF	TGCAGCGTTGTGCGGGAGTCGGTCAATGAGCAGTTCTTC
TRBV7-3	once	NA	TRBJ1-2	CASSPTDSADYGYTF	TGTGCCAGCAGCCCGACGGACAGCGCGGACTATGGCTACACCTTC
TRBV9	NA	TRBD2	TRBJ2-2	CASSGASGGTTGELFF	TGTGCCAGCAGCGGGGCTAGCGGGGGGACCACCGGGGAGCTGTTTTTT
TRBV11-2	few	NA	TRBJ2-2	CASSLSQGGSGELFF	TGTGCCAGCAGCTTATCACAGGGTGGATCCGGGGAGCTGTTTTTT
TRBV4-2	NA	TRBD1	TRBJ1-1	CASSPTGGTEAFF	TGTGCCAGCAGCCCGACAGGGGGAACTGAAGCTTTCTTT
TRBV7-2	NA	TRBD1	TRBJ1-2	CASSLGKGQGYGYTF	TGTGCCAGCAGCTTAGGTAAAGGACAGGGCTATGGCTACACCTTC
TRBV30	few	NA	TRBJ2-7	CAWSVSQGGYEQYF	TGTGCCTGGAGTGTCTCGCAGGGTGGCTACGAGCAGTACTTC
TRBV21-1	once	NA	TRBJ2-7	CATRVRVRYEQYF	TGTGCCACTCGGGTACGGGTTAGATACGAGCAGTACTTC
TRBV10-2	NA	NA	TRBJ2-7	CASSDSSYEQYF	TGCGCCAGCAGCGACAGTTCCTACGAGCAGTACTTC
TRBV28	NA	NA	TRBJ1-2	CASSQLGQNYGYTF	TGTGCCAGCAGTCAATTAGGACAGAACTATGGCTACACCTTC
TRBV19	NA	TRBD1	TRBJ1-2	CASKKEQGASYGYTF	TGTGCCAGTAAGAAGGAACAGGGGGCGAGCTATGGCTACACCTTC
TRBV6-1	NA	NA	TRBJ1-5	CASSELSKRGLHSNQPQHF	TGTGCCAGCAGTGAATTGAGCAAAAGGGGACTTCATAGCAATCAGCCCCAGCATTTT
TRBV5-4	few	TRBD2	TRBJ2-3	CASRPGTSGVTDTQYF	TGTGCCAGCAGACCCGGGACTAGCGGGGTCACAGATACGCAGTATTTT
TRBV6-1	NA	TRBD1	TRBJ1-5	CASRRGQGAFPQHF	TGTGCCAGCAGAAGGGGACAGGGGGCTTTCCCCCAGCATTTT